The clone carrying this T cell receptor (beta chain) was found many times. No antigen is known for it. This sample is drawn from a study of T cell repertoires in cytomegalovirus infection. Study-level background: Public TCR beta signatures provided an indication of both CMV infection and a matching HLA type. Study conclusions and caveats: HLA-C-restricted CMV-specific TCR beta clonotypes were dominant in the ex vivo response. CMV carriers having the relevant HLA were flagged by cumulative public TCR beta family frequency.

TCRdb recomputed calls from the reads with MiXCR, one row per CDR3 protein. The data hold around 100,000 distinct CDR3 sequences, with about 9.4% observed a single time. The source is a human donor in good health (CMV status not recorded). Some clones in this sample may be carry-over from other donors' samples. The specimen sequenced was PBMCs, sequenced either directly or after in vitro stimulation (not recorded which).

The CDR3 loop is CASSEDRTQETQYF. CDR3 in DNA: TGTGCCAGCAGCGAGGACAGGACGCAAGAGACCCAGTACTTC. V usage is TRBV7-2 and J usage is TRBJ2-5; TRBD1 agrees at 7 bases. Germline loops: CDR1 SGHTA, CDR2 FQGNSA. The CDR3 is 14 residues long. The V segment lost 5 bases and the J segment 2 bases; nucleotides outside the gene matches: 5.